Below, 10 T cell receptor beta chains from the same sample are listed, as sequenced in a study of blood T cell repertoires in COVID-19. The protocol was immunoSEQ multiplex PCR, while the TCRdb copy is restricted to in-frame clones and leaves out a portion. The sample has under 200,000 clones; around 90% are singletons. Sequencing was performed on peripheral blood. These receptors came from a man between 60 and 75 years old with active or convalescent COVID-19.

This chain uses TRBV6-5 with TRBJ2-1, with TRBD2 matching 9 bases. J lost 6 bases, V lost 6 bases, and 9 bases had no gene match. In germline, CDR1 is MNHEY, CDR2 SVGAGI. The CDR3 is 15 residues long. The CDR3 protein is CASSDKAGGINEQFF. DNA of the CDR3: TGTGCCAGCAGCGATAAAGCGGGGGGAATCAATGAGCAGTTCTTC.

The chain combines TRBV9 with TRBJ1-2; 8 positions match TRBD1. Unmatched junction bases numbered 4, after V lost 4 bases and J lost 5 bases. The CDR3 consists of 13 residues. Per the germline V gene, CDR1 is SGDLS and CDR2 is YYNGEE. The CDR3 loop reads CASSPGGRYGYTF. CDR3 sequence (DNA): TGTGCCAGCAGCCCAGGGGGCCGGTATGGCTACACCTTC.

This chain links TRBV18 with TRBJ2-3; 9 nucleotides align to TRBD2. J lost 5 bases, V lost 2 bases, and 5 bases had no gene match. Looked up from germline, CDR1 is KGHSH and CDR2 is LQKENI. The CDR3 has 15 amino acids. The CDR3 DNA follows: TGTGCCAGCTCACCATATGGCGGGGGGGAAGATACGCAGTATTTT. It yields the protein CASSPYGGGEDTQYF.

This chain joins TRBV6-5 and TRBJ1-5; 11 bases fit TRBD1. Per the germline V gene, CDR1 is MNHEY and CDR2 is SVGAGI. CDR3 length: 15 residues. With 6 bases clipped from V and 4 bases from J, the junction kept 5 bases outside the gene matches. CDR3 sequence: CASSPGQGGNQPQHF. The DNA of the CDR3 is TGTGCCAGCAGCCCGGGACAGGGGGGTAATCAGCCCCAGCATTTT.

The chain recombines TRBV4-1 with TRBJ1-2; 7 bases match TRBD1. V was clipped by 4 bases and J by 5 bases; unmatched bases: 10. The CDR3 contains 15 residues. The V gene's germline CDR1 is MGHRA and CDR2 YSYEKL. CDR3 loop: CASSLGVQGGYGYTF. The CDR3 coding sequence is TGCGCCAGCAGCCTAGGAGTTCAGGGGGGATATGGCTACACCTTC.

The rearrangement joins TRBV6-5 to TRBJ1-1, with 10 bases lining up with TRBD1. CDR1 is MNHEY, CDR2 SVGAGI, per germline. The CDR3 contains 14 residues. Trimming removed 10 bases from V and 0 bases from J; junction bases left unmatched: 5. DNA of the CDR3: TGTGCCACCGGGGGGACAGGGGTGAACACTGAAGCTTTCTTT. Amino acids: CATGGTGVNTEAFF.

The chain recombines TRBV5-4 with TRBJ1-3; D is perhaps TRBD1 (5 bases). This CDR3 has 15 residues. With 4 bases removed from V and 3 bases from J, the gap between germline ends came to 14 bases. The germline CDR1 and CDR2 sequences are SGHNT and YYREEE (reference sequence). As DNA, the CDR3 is TGTGCCAGCAGCGGGGGGACGGGCTATGGAAACACCATATATTTT. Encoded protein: CASSGGTGYGNTIYF.

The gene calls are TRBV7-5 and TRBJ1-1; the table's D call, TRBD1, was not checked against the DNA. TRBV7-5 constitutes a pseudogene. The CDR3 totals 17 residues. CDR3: CVRSLSRDRGQNTEAFF. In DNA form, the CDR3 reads TGTGTCAGAAGCTTGTCCCGGGACAGGGGGCAAAACACTGAAGCTTTCTTT.

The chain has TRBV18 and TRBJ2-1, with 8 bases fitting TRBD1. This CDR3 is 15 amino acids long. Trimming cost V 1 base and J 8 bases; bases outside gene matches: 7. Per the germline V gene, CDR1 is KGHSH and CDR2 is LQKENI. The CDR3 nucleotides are TGTGCCAGCTCACCACTTGACAGGGGTAAGGATGAGCAGTTCTTC. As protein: CASSPLDRGKDEQFF. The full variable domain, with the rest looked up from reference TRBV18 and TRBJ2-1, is NAGVMQNPRHLVRRRGQEARLRCSPMKGHSHVYWYRQLPEEGLKFMVYLQKENIIDESGMPKERFSAEFPKEGPSILRIQQVVRGDSAAYFCASSPLDRGKDEQFFGPGTRLTVL.

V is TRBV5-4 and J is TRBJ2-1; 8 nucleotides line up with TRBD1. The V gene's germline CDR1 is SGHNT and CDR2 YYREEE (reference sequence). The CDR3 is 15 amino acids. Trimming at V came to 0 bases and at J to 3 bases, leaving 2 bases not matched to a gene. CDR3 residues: CASSLGQGSYNEQFF. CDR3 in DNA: TGTGCCAGCAGCTTGGGACAGGGGAGCTACAATGAGCAGTTCTTC.